Included here is one T cell receptor beta chain sequence, with context. The CDR3 sequence is 12 residues long. The germline V gene has CDR1 MNHEY and CDR2 SVGAGI. Trimming removed 6 bases at V and 5 bases at J, with 8 bases between. The data were taken from a study of cytomegalovirus exposure and HLA in healthy donors. Whole-study context: As released early, the data held 70 million to 100 million unique TCRs from HLA-typed donors.

PCR involved 60 Vbeta and 13 Jbeta primers. Assay: immunoSEQ multiplex PCR; the TCRdb copy retains only in-frame clones and omits some. This sample yields 150,000 to 200,000 clones, of which 60% to 80% are seen a single time; nearly 6.5% belongs to the top ten. Regarding donors, all were healthy bone marrow donors. The sample was PBMCs. The V call is TRBV6-5, the J call TRBJ2-1; possibly TRBD1 for D (6 bases). The receptor was derived from a man aged 35 to 55 in good health and CMV-seropositive. This CDR3 is CASRSGDNEQFF. The CDR3 nucleotides read TGTGCCAGCAGGTCAGGGGACAATGAGCAGTTCTTC.